This T cell receptor beta chain was retrieved from a study of blood T cell repertoires in COVID-19. Whole-study context: The cDNA or gDNA used as material had been derived from T cells, B-cell-depleted T cells, or PBMCs.

Measured with immunoSEQ multiplex PCR; TCRdb has only the in-frame clones, and not every one. The sample contains some 38,000 clones, 78% of which appear only once. The origin of this receptor is a man between 70 and 80 years old with acute or convalescent COVID-19. Sample: peripheral blood.

The CDR3 sequence is CAWSVAGLRSYNSPLHF. In nucleotides, the CDR3 is TGTGCCTGGAGTGTCGCGGGACTAAGATCCTATAATTCACCCCTCCACTTT. The J gene is TRBJ1-6, the V gene TRBV30, with a weak D call TRBD1 (5 bases). The V gene's germline CDR1 is GTSNPN and CDR2 SVGIG (reference sequence). Deletions cut 0 bases from V and 1 base from J, with 13 bases between. The CDR3 runs 17 residues.